Shown below are 21 T cell receptor beta chains from a single sample sequenced in a study of regulatory and conventional T cells in RAG deficiency. Sequencing used immunoSEQ multiplex PCR; TCRdb keeps in-frame clones, though not all of them. The sample records some 19,000 clones, 87% being singletons. Regulatory T cells were sorted from blood as CD4+ CD25-high CD127-low cells. These data were also filed under a second study, of regulatory T cells. From that paper: The PCR used 52 TRBV and 13 TRBJ primers.

Material: Tregs sorted from blood. The source of these receptors is a human donor in good health.

This chain connects TRBV15 to TRBJ1-2, with 9 bases fitting TRBD1. The germline V gene encodes CDR1 LNHNV and CDR2 YYDKDF (reference sequence). V was clipped by 4 bases and J by 7 bases; unmatched bases: 4. The CDR3 spans 13 residues. This CDR3 reads CATSNRQGVGYTF. For the CDR3, the DNA is TGTGCCACCAGCAACCGACAGGGGGTTGGCTACACCTTC.

This chain links TRBV5-1 with TRBJ2-7, with D unresolved. The germline V gene encodes CDR1 SGHRS and CDR2 YFSETQ. V lost 2 bases and J lost 7, with 13 bases in between. CDR3 length equals 13 residues. The CDR3 coding sequence is TGCGCCAGCAGCTTCCTTGGACGGACGGAGCAGTACTTC. This gives the protein CASSFLGRTEQYF.

The J gene is TRBJ1-1, the V gene TRBV6-5, with TRBD1 matching over 7 bases. The CDR3 consists of 14 residues. From germline, CDR1 is MNHEY and CDR2 SVGAGI. Losses at the gene ends were 0 bases for V and 6 bases for J; bases not matched to a gene: 4. Here the CDR3 reads CASSYSTGMAEAFF. CDR3 in DNA: TGTGCCAGCAGTTACTCGACAGGGATGGCTGAAGCTTTCTTT.

The chain carries TRBV2 and TRBJ1-1; possibly TRBD1 for D (5 bases). CDR1 SNHLY and CDR2 FYNNEI come from the germline V gene. The ends were cut back, 2 bases at V and 5 bases at J, with 15 bases in the middle. This CDR3 contains 15 residues. CDR3: CASSEWGLTGTEAFF. DNA for the CDR3: TGTGCCAGCAGTGAATGGGGCTTGACTGGAACTGAAGCTTTCTTT. The full variable domain, completed using reference TRBV2 and TRBJ1-1, is EPEVTQTPSHQVTQMGQEVILRCVPISNHLYFYWYRQILGQKVEFLVSFYNNEISEKSEIFDDQFSVERPDGSNFTLKIRSTKLEDSAMYFCASSEWGLTGTEAFFGQGTRLTVV.

Comment on this clone: A read error may produce the germline difference seen at one junction end. The gene calls are TRBV7-7 and TRBJ2-1, with a weak D call TRBD2 (6 bases). Germline-derived CDR1 and CDR2 are SSHAT and FNYEAQ (reference sequence). CDR3 length: 15 residues. The CDR3 loop reads CASSLTERAYNEQFF. The CDR3 nucleotides read TGTGCTAGCAGCTTGACCGAGCGGGCGTACAATGAGCAGTTCTTC.

In this sample, this clone turned up once. V usage is TRBV6-1 and J usage is TRBJ1-4; no firm D call. The CDR3 spans 12 residues. Trimming stripped 0 bases from V and 6 bases from J, with 2 bases between. CDR1 is MNHNS and CDR2 is SASEGT in the germline V gene. The CDR3 region is CASSEAHEKLFF. In DNA form, the CDR3 reads TGTGCCAGCAGTGAAGCGCATGAAAAACTGTTTTTT.

The chain uses TRBV2 and TRBJ2-7; TRBD2 is a possible D gene (5 bases). The CDR3 sequence is 11 residues long. CDR1 and CDR2 from the germline V gene are SNHLY and FYNNEI. Between the trimmed V and J ends, which lost 5 bases and 6 bases, there was a span of 8 bases. CDR3 in DNA: TGTGCCAGCAGTAGAGGGTCCGAGCAGTACTTC. Its protein is CASSRGSEQYF.

The rearrangement uses TRBV7-2 and TRBJ1-2, with TRBD1 matching over 8 bases. CDR1 is SGHTA and CDR2 is FQGNSA in the germline V gene. The CDR3 consists of 13 residues. V dropped 3 bases and J dropped 8; count of bases not matched to a gene: 5. This CDR3 is CASSFQGASGYTF. The CDR3 DNA sequence: TGTGCCAGCAGCTTTCAGGGGGCGTCAGGCTACACCTTC.

The chain uses TRBV27 and TRBJ2-5; 8 bases line up with TRBD1. The V segment lost 5 bases and the J segment 1 base; nucleotides outside the gene matches: 6. Germline lookup yields CDR1 MNHEY and CDR2 SMNVEV (reference sequence). The CDR3 sequence is 15 residues long. This CDR3 reads CASSNRGALQETQYF. For the CDR3, the DNA is TGTGCCAGCAGTAACAGGGGGGCCCTCCAAGAGACCCAGTACTTC.

V and J are TRBV10-1 and TRBJ1-1, with a possible D match to TRBD1 (6 bases). The ends were cut back, 5 bases at V and 4 bases at J, with 14 bases in the middle. This CDR3 has 14 residues. Germline CDR1 is WNHNN and CDR2 is SYGVQD (reference sequence). The CDR3 region is CASSLAEGGTEAFF. The CDR3, as DNA: TGCGCCAGCAGTCTCGCGGAGGGGGGCACTGAAGCTTTCTTT.

The J gene is TRBJ2-2, the V gene TRBV11-2; D may be TRBD1 (5 bases). CDR1 is SGHAT, CDR2 FQNNGV, per germline. The CDR3 runs 16 residues. Trimming removed 1 base from V and 0 bases from J, with 9 bases in between. In nucleotides, the CDR3 is TGTGCCAGCAGCTTAGGGACATTCGCGAACACCGGGGAGCTGTTTTTT. This sequence encodes CASSLGTFANTGELFF.

The chain has TRBV19 and TRBJ2-7; 7 bases align to TRBD1. The germline CDR1 and CDR2 sequences are LNHDA and SQIVND (reference sequence). The CDR3 extends over 15 amino acids. The junction had 7 bases not matched to a gene; V was cut back by 2 bases and J by 3 bases. The CDR3 protein is CASSITGQNDYEQYF. In DNA, the CDR3 is TGTGCCAGTAGTATAACGGGACAGAACGACTACGAGCAGTACTTC. Looking up the rest from reference TRBV19 and TRBJ2-7 gives the full variable domain: DGGITQSPKYLFRKEGQNVTLSCEQNLNHDAMYWYRQDPGQGLRLIYYSQIVNDFQKGDIAEGYSVSREKKESFPLTVTSAQKNPTAFYLCASSITGQNDYEQYFGPGTRLTVT.

This rearrangement joins TRBV1 to TRBJ1-5. TRBV1 is given as a pseudogene. The CDR3 is made up of 17 amino acids. The CDR3 loop is CTSSSKIAEGRGLPQHF. The CDR3 region has the DNA TGCACCAGCAGCTCTAAGATTGCCGAAGGGAGGGGACTGCCCCAGCATTTT.

This clone was recorded a few times. This rearrangement joins TRBV11-2 to TRBJ1-3, with D unclear. The length of the CDR3 is 13 residues. Looked up from germline, CDR1 is SGHAT and CDR2 is FQNNGV. Between the trimmed V and J ends, which lost 5 bases and 2 bases, there was a span of 7 bases. CDR3 sequence reads: CASSPSAGNTIYF. The CDR3, as DNA: TGTGCCAGCAGCCCCAGTGCTGGAAACACCATATATTTT.

Only one count was recorded for this clone. This rearrangement joins TRBV5-1 to TRBJ2-1; 11 bases align to TRBD2. V lost 2 bases, J lost 6 bases, and 13 bases stayed unmatched. The CDR3 length is 18 residues. Germline CDR1 and CDR2: SGHRS and YFSETQ. The CDR3 region is CASSLGQASGRRGNEQFF. The CDR3 DNA reads TGCGCCAGCAGCTTAGGCCAGGCTAGCGGGAGGAGGGGCAATGAGCAGTTCTTC.

The chain carries TRBV20-1 and TRBJ2-1; maybe TRBD2 (6 bases). Between the trimmed V and J ends, which lost 6 bases and 12 bases, there was a span of 15 bases. The V gene's germline CDR1 is DFQATT and CDR2 SNEGSKA (reference sequence). The CDR3 consists of 11 residues. CDR3 loop: CSAHTSSGQFF. CDR3 nucleotides: TGCAGTGCCCACACTAGCAGCGGGCAGTTCTTC.

The J gene is TRBJ2-7, the V gene TRBV5-6; maybe TRBD2 (6 bases). CDR1 and CDR2 (germline): SGHDT, YYEEEE. V gave up 0 bases and J gave up 5 bases, with 15 bases separating them. The CDR3 spans 15 residues. The CDR3 DNA reads TGTGCCAGCAGCTTGGCCGACGGGACTCGACACGAGCAGTACTTC. Protein product: CASSLADGTRHEQYF.

The rearrangement uses TRBV5-5 and TRBJ1-3; D unclear. V dropped 0 bases and J dropped 0 bases, with 4 bases sitting between them. There are 14 residues in the CDR3. Looked up from germline, CDR1 is SGHKS and CDR2 is YYEKEE (reference sequence). The CDR3 loop reads CASSLEISGNTIYF. DNA of the CDR3: TGTGCCAGCAGCTTGGAGATCTCTGGAAACACCATATATTTT.

The rearrangement joins TRBV9 to TRBJ2-5; 9 bases match TRBD2. There are 16 residues in the CDR3. V dropped 3 bases and J dropped 5; count of bases not matched to a gene: 11. The germline gives CDR1 SGDLS, CDR2 YYNGEE. CDR3 bases: TGTGCCAGCAGCGCGCTCCCGGGACTAGCTCCGGAGACCCAGTACTTC. Translation: CASSALPGLAPETQYF.

This sequence joins TRBV28 and TRBJ1-2; possibly TRBD1 for D (5 bases). Trimming removed 10 bases from V and 0 bases from J, with 15 bases in between. CDR3 size: 14 residues. Per germline, CDR1 MDHEN and CDR2 SYDVKM. The CDR3 reads CATKGGVANYGYTF. Here the CDR3 DNA reads TGTGCCACCAAGGGAGGGGTAGCTAACTATGGCTACACCTTC.

The chain uses TRBV7-6 and TRBJ1-6; tentative D call: TRBD1 (6 bases). The CDR3 is 16 amino acids. Germline CDR1 SGHVS, CDR2 FNYEAQ. Trimming stripped 5 bases from V and 1 base from J, with 12 bases between. The CDR3 here is CASSAQGGSYNSPLHF. In nucleotides, the CDR3 is TGTGCCAGCAGCGCACAGGGTGGTTCCTATAATTCACCCCTCCACTTT.